This TCR beta chain was observed in a study of blood T cell repertoires in COVID-19 (dated by TCRdb to the early 2020s). Regarding the study in general: Samples from collaborators originated in the United States, Italy and Spain and spanned both the acute and convalescent phases of COVID-19. The prospective study material was composed of cDNA or gDNA derived from T cells, B-cell-depleted T cells, or PBMCs. Deeply sampled blood TCRbeta repertoires from subjects exposed to, actively infected with, or recovered from COVID-19 were included in the dataset. A freely available public database, intended as a resource for researchers studying the immune response to SARS-CoV-2, is where the repertoires were released. Samples came from the ongoing ImmuneRACE study (first 160 participants) plus 1,254 subjects from 6 global collaborators. The sample metadata nearly always contained a de-identified subject ID, COVID-19 status, age in years and sex. Where available, HLA class I and class II types were taken from metadata supplied by the sample provider and were not determined by assay-based typing. Broader findings and caveats from the paper: How much clinical and demographic metadata was included differed by source and by participant, and the metadata was provided uncurated.

To note about this clone: Its binding antigen is unknown. Base-call qualities are not available, and no considerably larger clone is one nucleotide away.

The immunoSEQ Assay, a bias-controlled multiplex PCR, was used to amplify TCRbeta CDR3 regions from genomic DNA. In the source study's methods: The number of nucleated cells in each sample was estimated from the amplification of reference gene primers within the assay. To quantify the absolute abundance of each unique TCRbeta CDR3 rearrangement, sequence reads were collapsed and filtered. For each sample, productive Simpson clonality was calculated as the square root of Simpson's diversity index over productive rearrangements. TCRdb mirrors the immuneACCESS table, restricted to in-frame sequences. Some clones are absent from its copies; in checked studies, under half trace to an unresolved V gene, and the reason for the others is unknown. V, J and clone size reflect that table, while D and trimming were determined from the DNA. A total of about 150,000 clones appear in this sample, 65% to 85% of them only once. 3.7% of the sample goes to the ten largest clones.

As encoded in the germline V gene, CDR1 is KGHDR while CDR2 is SFDVKD. From the cysteine up to the phenylalanine, the CDR3 has a length of 13 residues. The kept DNA is CDR3 alone, 39 bases in frame from the first base. The germline ends are 12 bases apart after V is trimmed by 7 bases and J by 7 bases. Whole blood was collected in K2EDTA tubes by collaborating institutions according to the institutions' own protocols. For TCRbeta analysis, collaborators shipped samples as frozen whole blood, isolated PBMCs, or DNA extracted from either of those sample types. The chain was built from TRBV24-1 and TRBJ2-2; TRBD1 might be the D gene, on 6 matching bases. This sequence was found in a woman of 80 years or more with acute or convalescent COVID-19. Specimen: peripheral blood. The encoded CDR3 is CATSRQVDGELFF. The nucleotide sequence reads as follows: TGTGCCACCAGCAGACAGGTCGACGGGGAGCTGTTTTTT.